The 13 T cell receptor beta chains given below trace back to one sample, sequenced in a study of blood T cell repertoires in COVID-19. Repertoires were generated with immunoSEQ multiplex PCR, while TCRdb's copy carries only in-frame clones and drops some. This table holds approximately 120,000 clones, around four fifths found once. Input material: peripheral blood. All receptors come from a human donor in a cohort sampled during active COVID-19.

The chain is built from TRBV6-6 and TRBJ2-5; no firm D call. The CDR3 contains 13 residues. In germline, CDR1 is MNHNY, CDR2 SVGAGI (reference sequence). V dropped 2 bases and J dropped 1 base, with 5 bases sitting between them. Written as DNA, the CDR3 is TGTGCCAGCAGTTACGGCAGCCAAGAGACCCAGTACTTC. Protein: CASSYGSQETQYF.

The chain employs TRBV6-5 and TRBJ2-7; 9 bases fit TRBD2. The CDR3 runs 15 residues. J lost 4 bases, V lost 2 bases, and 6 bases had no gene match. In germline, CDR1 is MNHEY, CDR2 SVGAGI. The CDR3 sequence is CASSYPSGEGYEQYF. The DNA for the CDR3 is TGTGCCAGCAGTTACCCTAGCGGGGAAGGATACGAGCAGTACTTC.

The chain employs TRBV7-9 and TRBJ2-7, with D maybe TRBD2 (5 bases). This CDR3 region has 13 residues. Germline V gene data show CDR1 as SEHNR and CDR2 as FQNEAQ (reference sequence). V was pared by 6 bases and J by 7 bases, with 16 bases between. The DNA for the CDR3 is TGTGCCAGCAGTGCCCAGGACTTCAGGGAGCAGTACTTC. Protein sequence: CASSAQDFREQYF.

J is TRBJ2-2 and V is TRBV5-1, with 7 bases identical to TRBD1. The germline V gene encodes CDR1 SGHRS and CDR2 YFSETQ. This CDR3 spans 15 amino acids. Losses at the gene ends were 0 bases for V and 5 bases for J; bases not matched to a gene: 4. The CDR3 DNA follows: TGCGCCAGCAGCTTGGTTTTACAGGGGACCGGGGAGCTGTTTTTT. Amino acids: CASSLVLQGTGELFF.

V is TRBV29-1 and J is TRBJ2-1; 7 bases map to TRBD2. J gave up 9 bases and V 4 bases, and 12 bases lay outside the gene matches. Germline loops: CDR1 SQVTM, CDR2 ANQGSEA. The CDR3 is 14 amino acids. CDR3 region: CSVGDLLAFSEQFF. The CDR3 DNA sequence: TGCAGCGTTGGGGATTTACTAGCGTTCAGTGAGCAGTTCTTC.

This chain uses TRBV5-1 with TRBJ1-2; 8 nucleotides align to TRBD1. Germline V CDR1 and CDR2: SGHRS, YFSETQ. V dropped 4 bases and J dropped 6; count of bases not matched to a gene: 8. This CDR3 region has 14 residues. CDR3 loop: CASSATGDLHGYTF. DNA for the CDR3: TGCGCCAGCAGCGCGACAGGGGATCTGCATGGCTACACCTTC. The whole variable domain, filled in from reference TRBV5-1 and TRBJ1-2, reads KAGVTQTPRYLIKTRGQQVTLSCSPISGHRSVSWYQQTPGQGLQFLFEYFSETQRNKGNFPGRFSGRQFSNSRSEMNVSTLELGDSALYLCASSATGDLHGYTFGSGTRLTVV.

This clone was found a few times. The CDR3 protein is CASGSGGAGTGELFF. CDR3 bases: TGTGCTAGTGGTTCAGGGGGCGCGGGTACCGGGGAGCTGTTTTTT. This rearrangement joins TRBV12-5 to TRBJ2-2; 8 positions agree with TRBD1. This CDR3 spans 15 amino acids. Germline V gene data show CDR1 as LGHNT and CDR2 as FRNRAP. Trimming at V came to 4 bases and at J to 5 bases, leaving 6 bases not matched to a gene.

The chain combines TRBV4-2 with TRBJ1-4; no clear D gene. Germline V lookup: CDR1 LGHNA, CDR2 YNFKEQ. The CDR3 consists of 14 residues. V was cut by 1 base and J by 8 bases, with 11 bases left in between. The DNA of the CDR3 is TGTGCCAGCAGCCAAGGGAACCTCGGGGAAAAACTGTTTTTT. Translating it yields CASSQGNLGEKLFF.

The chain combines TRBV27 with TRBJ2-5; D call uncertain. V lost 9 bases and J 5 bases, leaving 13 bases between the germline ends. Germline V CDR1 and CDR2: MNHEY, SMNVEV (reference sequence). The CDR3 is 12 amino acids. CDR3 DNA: TGTGCCAGTTTTAAGGTCAGGGAGACCCAGTACTTC. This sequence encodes CASFKVRETQYF.

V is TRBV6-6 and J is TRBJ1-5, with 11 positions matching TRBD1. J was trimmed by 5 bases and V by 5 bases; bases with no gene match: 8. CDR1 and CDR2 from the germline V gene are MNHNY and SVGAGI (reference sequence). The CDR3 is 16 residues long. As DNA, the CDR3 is TGTGCCAGCAGTCACACCGGGACAGGGGGTTATCAGCCCCAGCATTTT. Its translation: CASSHTGTGGYQPQHF.

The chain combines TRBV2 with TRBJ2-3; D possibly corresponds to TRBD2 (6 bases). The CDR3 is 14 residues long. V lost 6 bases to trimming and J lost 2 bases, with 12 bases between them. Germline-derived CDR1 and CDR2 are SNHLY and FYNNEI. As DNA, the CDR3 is TGTGCCAGCAGCCGGAGGGATTACACAGATACGCAGTATTTT. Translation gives CASSRRDYTDTQYF.

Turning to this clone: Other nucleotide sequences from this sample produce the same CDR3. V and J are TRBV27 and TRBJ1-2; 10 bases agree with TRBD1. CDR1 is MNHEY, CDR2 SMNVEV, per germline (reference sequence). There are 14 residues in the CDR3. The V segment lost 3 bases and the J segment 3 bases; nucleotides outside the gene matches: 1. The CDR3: CASSFGTGDYGYTF. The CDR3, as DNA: TGTGCCAGCAGTTTCGGGACAGGGGACTATGGCTACACCTTC.

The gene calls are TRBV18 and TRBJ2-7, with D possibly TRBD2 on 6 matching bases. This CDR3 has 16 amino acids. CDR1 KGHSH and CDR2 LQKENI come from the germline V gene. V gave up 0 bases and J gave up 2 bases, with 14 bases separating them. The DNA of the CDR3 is TGTGCCAGCTCACCACCGTCTGGGAGGCTTACCTACGAGCAGTACTTC. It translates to CASSPPSGRLTYEQYF.